The clone carrying this T cell receptor (beta chain) showed up just a few times. Its specificity is not known. By way of CD45RO/CCR7/CD25/CD127/CD95/CD27, the CD4+ regulatory, stem cell-like memory, central memory and naive cells were sorted. CDR1 and CDR2 (germline): SGHRS, YFSETQ. The CDR3 has 14 residues. V was trimmed by 4 bases and J by 6 bases, leaving 15 bases between them. The data were obtained in a study of beta chain features in type 1 diabetes. Study-level findings and limits: Type 1 diabetes patients showed a moderate but significant shortening of TCRB CDR3s in all four CD4+ subsets. A possible short-template PCR bias applies equally to patients and controls.

The investigators reverse transcribed all of the isolated RNA, so they sequenced expressed TCRB transcripts. Clones were sequenced by immunoSEQ multiplex PCR, and TCRdb holds only the in-frame ones, with some missing. The table lists 250,000 or so clones, more than 11% of them singletons, with almost 0.02% in the top ten. This rearrangement joins TRBV5-1 to TRBJ2-3, with no clear D. The origin of this receptor is a young man with type 1 diabetes. Material for sequencing was naive CD4+ T cells from blood. Here the CDR3 reads CASSDTAGDDTQYF. The CDR3 DNA sequence: TGCGCCAGCAGCGACACGGCAGGTGACGATACGCAGTATTTT.